The 3 T cell receptor beta chains reported below all come from one sample, sequenced in a study of regulatory T cells in long-lasting Graves disease. The TCR beta library used iRepertoire HTBI primers with Arm-PCR amplification of CDR3. TCRdb re-derived calls from the multiplex PCR reads in MiXCR, one entry per CDR3 protein. The table has hundreds of thousands of distinct CDR3 sequences, roughly 16% seen once. Time point: newly diagnosed GD, antithyroid drugs for less than 3 months. TCR sequences were obtained from RNA taken from PBMCs. This sample was also put to use in a study of T cells in Graves' hyperthyroidism and ophthalmopathy.

The sample consisted of peripheral blood mononuclear cells (PBMCs), taken at new diagnosis, from a patient treated with antithyroid drugs. All receptors derive from a man aged 18 to 35 with Graves disease.

This clonotype came up many times. The chain carries TRBV7-3 and TRBJ2-7, with no clear D. V lost 0 bases and J 6 bases, leaving 9 bases between the germline ends. CDR3 length: 13 amino acids. Germline V CDR1 and CDR2: SGHTA, FQGTGA. In DNA form, the CDR3 reads TGTGCCAGCAGCTTAACGTTCTTGGGCGAGCAGTACTTC. It yields the protein CASSLTFLGEQYF.

This clonotype was seen many times. CDR3 sequence (DNA): TGTGCCAGCAGCTTAGGAGACACCAACACTGAAGCTTTCTTT. Translation gives CASSLGDTNTEAFF. The V call is TRBV7-9, the J call TRBJ1-1; D remains unclear. The CDR3 covers 14 residues. Germline CDR1 is SEHNR and CDR2 is FQNEAQ (reference sequence). V gave up 1 base and J gave up 2 bases, with 8 bases separating them.

This clonotype occurred many times. The chain carries TRBV28 and TRBJ1-2; maybe TRBD1 (5 bases). Germline V lookup: CDR1 MDHEN, CDR2 SYDVKM. The V end lost 4 bases, the J end lost 7 bases, and 13 bases lay between the germline ends. The CDR3 spans 13 residues. For the CDR3, the DNA is TGTGCCAGCAGTTCCTCGGGGGGGTTTGGCTACACCTTC. As protein: CASSSSGGFGYTF.